This entry describes one TCR beta chain. Its specificity is unknown. Partitioning of CD4+ cells yielded a CD45RA+ naive subset and a CD45RA-negative memory subset. The sample originates from a study of shared clonotypes between healthy human individuals. Study-level findings and limits: Sorted-subset sequencing was shown by rarefaction to be incomplete despite large depth.

The assay was immunoSEQ multiplex PCR, and TCRdb's table has in-frame clones only and misses some. The sample includes approximately 2.3 million clones, 85% to 95% of them seen just once. CDR3 length: 13 residues. The V end lost 3 bases, the J end lost 0 bases, and 3 bases lay between the germline ends. The V gene's germline CDR1 is MDHEN and CDR2 SYDVKM. This TCR came from a man aged 18-30 years in good health. Some clones in this sample may be carry-over from other donors' samples. The sample comprised naive CD4+ T cells from PBMCs. Subset in this sample: CD45RA+ positively selected. V and J are TRBV28 and TRBJ1-5, with D unresolved. The CDR3 region has the DNA TGTGCCAGCAGTTTGATTAGCAATCAGCCCCAGCATTTT. As protein: CASSLISNQPQHF.